This T cell receptor (beta chain) comes out of a study of OX40 agonist ivuxolimab in advanced cancers. Study-wide context: Patients were treated with ivuxolimab, an agonistic anti-OX40 (CD134) antibody. Three patients got partial responses; one had hepatocellular carcinoma and two had cutaneous melanoma.

About this clone itself: Its antigen is not known.

Study-level findings and limits: Low levels of normalized T-cell clonal expansion also appeared in some nonresponders. Doses of 0.1 to 3.0 mg/kg were accompanied by clonal expansion of CD4+ and CD8+ blood T cells by week 6.

Method: immunoSEQ multiplex PCR; TCRdb's copy keeps in-frame clones and lacks some. The sample lists around 60,000 clones; roughly 84% were seen once. The V gene lost 1 base and the J gene lost 0 bases, with 6 bases spanning the gap. CDR3 length: 14 residues. Germline lookup yields CDR1 SNHLY and CDR2 FYNNEI. The sequences come from CD4+ or CD8+ T cells sorted from blood, collected in a trial of the OX40 agonist ivuxolimab. This receptor was taken from an adult with an advanced solid tumor such as melanoma, head and neck, liver or kidney cancer. The chain employs TRBV2 and TRBJ1-1; D gene unclear. The DNA for the CDR3 is TGTGCCAGCAGTGAAGAGGTTCTGAACACTGAAGCTTTCTTT. Translation gives CASSEEVLNTEAFF.